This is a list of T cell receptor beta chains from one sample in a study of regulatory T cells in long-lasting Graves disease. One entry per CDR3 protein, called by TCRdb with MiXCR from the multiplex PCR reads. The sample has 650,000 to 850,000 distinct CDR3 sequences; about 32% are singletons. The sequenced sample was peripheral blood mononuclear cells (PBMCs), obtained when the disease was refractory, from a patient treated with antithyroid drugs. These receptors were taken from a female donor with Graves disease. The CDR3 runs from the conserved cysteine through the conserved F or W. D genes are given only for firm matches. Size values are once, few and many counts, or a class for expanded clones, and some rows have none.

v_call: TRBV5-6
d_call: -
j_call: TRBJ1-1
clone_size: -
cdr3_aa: CASSLFQQANTEAFF
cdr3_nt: TGTGCCAGCAGCTTGTTTCAACAGGCGAACACTGAAGCTTTCTTT

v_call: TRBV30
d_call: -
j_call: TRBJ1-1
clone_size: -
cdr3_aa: CAWNEQNTEAFF
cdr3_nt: TGTGCCTGGAATGAACAGAACACTGAAGCTTTCTTT

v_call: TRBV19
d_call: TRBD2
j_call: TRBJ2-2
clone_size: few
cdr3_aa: CASSSWRLAGTGELFF
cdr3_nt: TGTGCCAGTAGTAGTTGGCGTCTAGCGGGGACCGGGGAGCTGTTTTTT

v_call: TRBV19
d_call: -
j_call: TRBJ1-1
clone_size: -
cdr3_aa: CASRGVSNTEAFF
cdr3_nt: TGTGCCAGTCGGGGCGTGAGTAACACTGAAGCTTTCTTT

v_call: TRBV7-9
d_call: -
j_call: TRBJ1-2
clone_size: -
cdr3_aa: CASSFRDGYYGYTF
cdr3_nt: TGTGCCAGCAGCTTCCGGGACGGGTACTATGGCTACACCTTC

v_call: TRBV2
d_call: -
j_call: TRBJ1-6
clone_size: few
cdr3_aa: CASSYVAGRFSPLHF
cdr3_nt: TGTGCCAGCAGTTACGTTGCGGGGCGGTTTTCACCCCTCCACTTT

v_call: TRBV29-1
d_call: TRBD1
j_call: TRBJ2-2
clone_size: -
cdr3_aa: CSATGELITGELFF
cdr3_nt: TGCAGCGCCACAGGGGAGCTCATCACCGGGGAGCTGTTTTTT

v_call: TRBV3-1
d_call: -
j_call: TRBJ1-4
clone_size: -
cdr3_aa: CASSFEEGINEKLFF
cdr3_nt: TGTGCCAGCAGTTTCGAGGAGGGAATTAATGAAAAACTGTTTTTT

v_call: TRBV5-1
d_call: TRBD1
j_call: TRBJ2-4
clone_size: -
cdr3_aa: CASSLGDRAWNIQYF
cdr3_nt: TGCGCCAGCAGCTTGGGAGACAGGGCATGGAACATTCAGTACTTC

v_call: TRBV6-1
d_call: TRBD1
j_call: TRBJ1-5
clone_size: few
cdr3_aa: CASATGFGNQPQHF
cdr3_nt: TGTGCCAGCGCGACAGGGTTTGGCAATCAGCCCCAGCATTTT

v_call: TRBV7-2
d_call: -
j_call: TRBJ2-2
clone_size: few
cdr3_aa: CASSLAGSRGFGELFF
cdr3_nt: TGTGCCAGCAGCTTAGCCGGGAGCCGCGGGTTCGGGGAGCTGTTTTTT

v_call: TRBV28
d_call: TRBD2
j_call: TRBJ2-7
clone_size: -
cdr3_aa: CASALLAGPNEQYF
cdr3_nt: TGTGCCAGCGCTCTACTAGCGGGACCAAACGAGCAGTACTTC

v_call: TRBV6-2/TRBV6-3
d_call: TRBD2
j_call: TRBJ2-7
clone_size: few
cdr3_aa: CASSWGSGRTSGLPKGYF
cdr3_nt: TGTGCCAGCAGTTGGGGCAGCGGAAGAACTAGCGGTCTACCTAAAGGATACTTC

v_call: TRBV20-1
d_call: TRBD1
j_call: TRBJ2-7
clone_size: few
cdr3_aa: CSARLPGQDVREQYF
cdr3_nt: TGCAGTGCTCGACTTCCGGGACAGGATGTACGCGAGCAGTACTTC

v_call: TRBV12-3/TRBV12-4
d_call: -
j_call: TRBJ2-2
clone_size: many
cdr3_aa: CASSLVGGLGELFF
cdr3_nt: TGTGCCAGCAGTTTAGTAGGGGGGCTCGGGGAGCTGTTTTTT

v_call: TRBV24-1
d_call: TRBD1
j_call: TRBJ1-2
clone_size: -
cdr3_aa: CATSDTGTGVGGYTF
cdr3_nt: TGTGCCACCAGTGACACCGGGACAGGGGTAGGTGGCTACACCTTC

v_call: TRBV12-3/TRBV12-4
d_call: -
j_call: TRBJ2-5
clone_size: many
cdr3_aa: CASSLRGETQYF
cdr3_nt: TGTGCCAGCAGTTTGAGGGGAGAGACCCAGTACTTC

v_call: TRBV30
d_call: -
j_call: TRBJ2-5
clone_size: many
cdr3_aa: CAWGRRLIQETQYF
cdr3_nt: TGTGCCTGGGGACGAAGGCTTATCCAAGAGACCCAGTACTTC

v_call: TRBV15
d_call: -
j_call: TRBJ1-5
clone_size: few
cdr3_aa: CATSRDFGGEWPQHF
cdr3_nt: TGTGCCACCAGCAGAGATTTTGGGGGCGAGTGGCCCCAGCATTTT

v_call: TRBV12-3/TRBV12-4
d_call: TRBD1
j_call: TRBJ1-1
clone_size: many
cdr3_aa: CASSFGQANTEAFF
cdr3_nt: TGTGCCAGCAGTTTCGGACAGGCGAACACTGAAGCTTTCTTT

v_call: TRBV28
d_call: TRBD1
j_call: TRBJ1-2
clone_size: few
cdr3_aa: CASTPGQGVYTF
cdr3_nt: TGTGCCAGCACCCCGGGACAGGGGGTTTACACCTTC

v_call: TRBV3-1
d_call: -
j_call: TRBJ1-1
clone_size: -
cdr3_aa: CASSSHLRTVNTEAFF
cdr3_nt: TGTGCCAGCAGCTCCCACCTAAGGACGGTGAACACTGAAGCTTTCTTT

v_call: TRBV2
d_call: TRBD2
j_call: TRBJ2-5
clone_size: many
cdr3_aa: CASWTSGSRGAGETQYF
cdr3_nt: TGTGCCAGCTGGACTAGCGGGAGTAGGGGGGCTGGCGAGACCCAGTACTTC

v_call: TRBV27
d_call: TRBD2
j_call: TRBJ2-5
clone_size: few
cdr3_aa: CASSLGLAGSWEETQYF
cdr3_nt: TGTGCCAGCAGCCTCGGACTAGCGGGGTCCTGGGAAGAGACCCAGTACTTC

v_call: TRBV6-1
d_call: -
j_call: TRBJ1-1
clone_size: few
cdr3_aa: CASNDSPDTEAFF
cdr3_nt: TGTGCCAGCAACGACAGCCCTGACACTGAAGCTTTCTTT

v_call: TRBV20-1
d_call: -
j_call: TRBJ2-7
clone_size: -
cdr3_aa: CSASGPGEYEQYF
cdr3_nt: TGCAGTGCTAGTGGTCCAGGTGAATACGAGCAGTACTTC

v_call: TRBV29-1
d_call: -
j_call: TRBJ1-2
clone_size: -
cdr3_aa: CSDGENYGYTF
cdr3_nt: TGCAGCGATGGGGAGAACTATGGCTACACCTTC

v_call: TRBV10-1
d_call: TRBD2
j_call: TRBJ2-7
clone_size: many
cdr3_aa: CASSIRGASGAYEQYF
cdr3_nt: TGCGCCAGCAGCATACGGGGTGCTAGCGGGGCCTACGAGCAGTACTTC

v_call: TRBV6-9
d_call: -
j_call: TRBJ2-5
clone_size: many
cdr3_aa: CASSYVGLQETQYF
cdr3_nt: TGTGCCAGCAGTTACGTGGGGCTGCAGGAGACCCAGTACTTC

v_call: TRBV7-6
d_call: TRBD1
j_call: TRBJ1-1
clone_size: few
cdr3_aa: CASSLRQGAIGRAFF
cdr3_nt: TGTGCCAGCAGCCTCAGACAGGGGGCTATCGGGAGGGCTTTCTTT

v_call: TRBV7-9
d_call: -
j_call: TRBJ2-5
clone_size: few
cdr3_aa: CASSSHGKGGAEETQYF
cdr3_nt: TGTGCCAGCAGCTCCCACGGGAAAGGGGGGGCCGAAGAGACCCAGTACTTC

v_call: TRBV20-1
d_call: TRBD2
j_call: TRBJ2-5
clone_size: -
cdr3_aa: CSALAGQETQYF
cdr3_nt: TGCAGTGCGCTAGCGGGGCAAGAGACCCAGTACTTC

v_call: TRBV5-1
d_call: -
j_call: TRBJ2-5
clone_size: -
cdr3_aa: CASSIRPQETQYF
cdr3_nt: TGCGCCAGCAGCATCCGGCCGCAAGAGACCCAGTACTTC

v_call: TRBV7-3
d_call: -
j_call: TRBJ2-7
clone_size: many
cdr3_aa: CASHLARSYEQYF
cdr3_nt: TGTGCCAGTCACCTAGCGCGGTCCTACGAGCAGTACTTC

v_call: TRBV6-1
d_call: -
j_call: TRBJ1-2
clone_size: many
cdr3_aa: CASSEGSYGYTF
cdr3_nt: TGTGCCAGCAGTGAAGGGAGCTATGGCTACACCTTC

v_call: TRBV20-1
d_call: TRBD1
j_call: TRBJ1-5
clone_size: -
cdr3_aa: CSAVENRGGQPQHF
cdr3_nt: TGCAGTGCGGTTGAGAACAGGGGTGGACAGCCCCAGCATTTT

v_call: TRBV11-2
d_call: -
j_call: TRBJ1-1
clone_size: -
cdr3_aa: CASSFPTVNTEAFF
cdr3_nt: TGTGCCAGCAGCTTCCCGACAGTGAACACTGAAGCTTTCTTT

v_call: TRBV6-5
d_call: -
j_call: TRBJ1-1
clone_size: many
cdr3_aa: CASSYGRENTEAFF
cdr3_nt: TGTGCCAGCAGTTACGGACGGGAGAACACTGAAGCTTTCTTT

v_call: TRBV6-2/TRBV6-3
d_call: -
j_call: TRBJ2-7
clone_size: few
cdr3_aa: CASSYSVASSYEQYF
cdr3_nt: TGTGCCAGCAGTTACTCGGTAGCGAGCTCCTACGAGCAGTACTTC

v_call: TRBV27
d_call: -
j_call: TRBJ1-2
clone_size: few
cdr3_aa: CASSRVSPGGSSYGYTF
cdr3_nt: TGTGCCAGCAGTCGAGTAAGCCCCGGCGGCAGCAGCTATGGCTACACCTTC

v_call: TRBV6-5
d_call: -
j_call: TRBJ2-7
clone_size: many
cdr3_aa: CASSYRGTAVYEQYF
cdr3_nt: TGTGCCAGCAGTTACCGCGGGACAGCTGTCTACGAGCAGTACTTC

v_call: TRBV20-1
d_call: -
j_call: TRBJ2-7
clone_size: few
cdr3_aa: CSARGQSNSYEQYF
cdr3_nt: TGCAGTGCTAGAGGACAGTCCAACTCCTACGAGCAGTACTTC

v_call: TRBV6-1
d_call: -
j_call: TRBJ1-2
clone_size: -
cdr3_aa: CASKKRTASDYGYTF
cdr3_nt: TGTGCCAGCAAAAAACGGACAGCCTCGGACTATGGCTACACCTTC

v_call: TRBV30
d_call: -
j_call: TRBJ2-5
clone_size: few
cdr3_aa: CAWSPRGETQYF
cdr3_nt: TGTGCCTGGAGCCCGAGGGGGGAGACCCAGTACTTC

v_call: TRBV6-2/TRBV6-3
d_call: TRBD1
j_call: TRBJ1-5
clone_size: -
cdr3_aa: CASSDGQGINQPQHF
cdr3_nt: TGTGCCAGCAGTGACGGACAGGGAATCAATCAGCCCCAGCATTTT

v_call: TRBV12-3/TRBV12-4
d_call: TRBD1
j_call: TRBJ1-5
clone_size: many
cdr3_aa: CASSLTGGVNQPQHF
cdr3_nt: TGTGCCAGCAGTTTAACAGGGGGCGTCAATCAGCCCCAGCATTTT